This record looks at one TCR beta chain sequence and its context. The source of the sample is a study of blood T cell repertoires in COVID-19. Study at large: There were acute and convalescent COVID-19 samples, and they came from the United States, Italy and Spain. T cells, B-cell-depleted T cells, or PBMCs provided the cDNA or gDNA that served as material.

Authors' processing steps: Cell counts per sample came from amplifying reference gene primers. Clones were sequenced by immunoSEQ multiplex PCR, and TCRdb holds only the in-frame ones, with some missing. For V, J and clone size, that table is used; D and trimming come from the DNA. The sample lists approximately 88,000 clones; around nine tenths were seen once. This CDR3 is built from 15 residues. In germline, CDR1 is SGHNT, CDR2 YYREEE (reference sequence). The junction had 4 bases not matched to a gene; V was cut back by 3 bases and J by 4 bases. Input material: peripheral blood. The gene calls are TRBV5-4 and TRBJ2-2; 9 positions agree with TRBD2. The TCR comes from a woman in her forties or fifties in a cohort sampled during active COVID-19. CDR3 loop: CASSWAGGTTGELFF. CDR3 DNA sequence: TGTGCCAGCAGCTGGGCGGGAGGGACCACCGGGGAGCTGTTTTTT.